The 6 T cell receptor beta chains below come from one sample, sequenced in a study of T-cell reconstitution after alpha-beta-depleted transplantation in children. Construction of the TCRbeta library involved unique molecular identifiers. TCRdb re-analysed the PCR reads in MiXCR, keeping a single row per CDR3 protein. Found here are 250,000 to 400,000 distinct CDR3 sequences, about a quarter of them singletons; the top ten hold approximately 11%. The source was PBMCs, mostly from graft donor cells, collected 180 days after TCRalphabeta/CD19-depleted stem cell transplant. Source of these receptors: a male patient under 18 who had a stem cell transplant for acute lymphoblastic leukemia, so the T cells may come from the graft donor.

The chain recombines TRBV10-2 with TRBJ1-5; tentatively, D is TRBD1 (5 bases). Per germline, CDR1 WSHSY and CDR2 SAAADI. V was cut by 6 bases and J by 2 bases, with 23 bases left in between. This CDR3 is built from 18 residues. The CDR3, as DNA: TGCGCCAGCAGAGGAAGGGGATATACAGGAATTCGCAATCAGCCCCAGCATTTT. Protein sequence: CASRGRGYTGIRNQPQHF.

The chain joins TRBV18 to TRBJ2-5, with D possibly matching TRBD2 (6 bases). V lost 3 bases to trimming and J lost 3 bases, with 14 bases between them. The V gene's germline CDR1 is KGHSH and CDR2 LQKENI. The CDR3 runs 15 residues. The CDR3 bases are TGTGCCAGCTCACCTCGGGTTCCGGGGGAAGAGACCCAGTACTTC. Its translation is CASSPRVPGEETQYF.

The gene calls are TRBV20-1 and TRBJ2-6; TRBD1 is a possible D gene (5 bases). Between the trimmed V and J ends, which lost 0 bases and 0 bases, there was a span of 12 bases. The CDR3 extends over 17 amino acids. The germline V gene has CDR1 DFQATT and CDR2 SNEGSKA (reference sequence). CDR3 in DNA: TGCAGTGCTAGAGATGGTCTCAGGGTCTCTGGGGCCAACGTCCTGACTTTC. It specifies CSARDGLRVSGANVLTF.

This clonotype was observed a handful of times. The chain employs TRBV20-1 and TRBJ2-7; 8 bases fit TRBD1. Unmatched junction bases numbered 9, after V lost 8 bases and J lost 0 bases. Germline values: CDR1 DFQATT, CDR2 SNEGSKA (reference sequence). The CDR3 runs to 14 residues. The CDR3 protein is CSLLRTGYSYEQYF. CDR3 DNA: TGCAGTCTTCTTAGGACAGGGTACTCCTACGAGCAGTACTTC.

This clonotype occurred once. The CDR3 region is CATSDLLAGQETQYF. As DNA, the CDR3 is TGTGCCACCAGTGATTTACTAGCGGGGCAAGAGACCCAGTACTTC. V gene TRBV24-1 combines with J gene TRBJ2-5; 10 bases align to TRBD2. This CDR3 comprises 15 residues. Germline V gene lookup returns CDR1 KGHDR and CDR2 SFDVKD. The V gene end was trimmed by 1 base and the J gene end by 2 bases; junction bases not matched to a gene: 0.

CDR3 DNA sequence: TGTGCCAGCAGCCCTATAGGGTCTTCTCCTACAATGAACGAGCAGTTCTTC. This gives the protein CASSPIGSSPTMNEQFF. The chain employs TRBV7-6 and TRBJ2-1; D is undetermined. CDR3 length: 17 amino acids. V shed 5 bases and J shed 10 bases, with 27 bases lying between them. CDR1 SGHVS and CDR2 FNYEAQ come from the germline V gene.